This TCR beta chain was sequenced for a study of OX40 agonist ivuxolimab in advanced cancers. V dropped 3 bases and J dropped 6 bases, with 11 bases sitting between them. The germline CDR1 and CDR2 sequences are MNHNS and SASEGT. The CDR3 is made up of 14 amino acids. Clones were sequenced by immunoSEQ multiplex PCR, and TCRdb holds only the in-frame ones, with some missing. In the table there are some 100,000 clones, more than 85% of which are singletons. This clone was recorded a few times. The clonotype comes from an adult with an advanced solid tumor such as melanoma, head and neck, liver or kidney cancer. This sample comprised CD4+ or CD8+ T cells sorted from blood, obtained in a trial of the OX40 agonist ivuxolimab. The genes are TRBV6-1 and TRBJ2-2; D may be TRBD2 (5 bases). The CDR3 coding sequence is TGTGCCAGCAGTGACCAGGACTTGGCCGGGGAGCTGTTTTTT. This encodes CASSDQDLAGELFF.